This TCR beta chain appears in the sequencing data of a study of T cell changes during pregnancy in multiple sclerosis. TCRdb's copy holds only in-frame clones and misses some; the assay was immunoSEQ multiplex PCR. This table holds 75,000 to 100,000 clones, roughly 92% found once. V gave up 5 bases and J gave up 5 bases; unmatched junction bases: 17. From germline, CDR1 is SGHTA and CDR2 FQGNSA. The CDR3 loop spans 18 amino acids. This TCR was sampled from a female donor with multiple sclerosis, enrolled in a pregnancy study. This chain connects TRBV7-2 to TRBJ2-3, with 9 nucleotides matching TRBD2. Material: peripheral blood, obtained after pregnancy. Here the CDR3 reads CASSAFPTRRGGLDTQYF. The CDR3 region has the DNA TGTGCCAGCAGCGCCTTTCCTACAAGGCGGGGGGGTTTAGATACGCAGTATTTT. The variable domain in full, with the rest retrieved from reference TRBV7-2 and TRBJ2-3, is GAGVSQSPSNKVTEKGKDVELRCDPISGHTALYWYRQSLGQGLEFLIYFQGNSAPDKSGLPSDRFSAERTGGSVSTLTIQRTQQEDSAVYLCASSAFPTRRGGLDTQYFGPGTRLTVL.